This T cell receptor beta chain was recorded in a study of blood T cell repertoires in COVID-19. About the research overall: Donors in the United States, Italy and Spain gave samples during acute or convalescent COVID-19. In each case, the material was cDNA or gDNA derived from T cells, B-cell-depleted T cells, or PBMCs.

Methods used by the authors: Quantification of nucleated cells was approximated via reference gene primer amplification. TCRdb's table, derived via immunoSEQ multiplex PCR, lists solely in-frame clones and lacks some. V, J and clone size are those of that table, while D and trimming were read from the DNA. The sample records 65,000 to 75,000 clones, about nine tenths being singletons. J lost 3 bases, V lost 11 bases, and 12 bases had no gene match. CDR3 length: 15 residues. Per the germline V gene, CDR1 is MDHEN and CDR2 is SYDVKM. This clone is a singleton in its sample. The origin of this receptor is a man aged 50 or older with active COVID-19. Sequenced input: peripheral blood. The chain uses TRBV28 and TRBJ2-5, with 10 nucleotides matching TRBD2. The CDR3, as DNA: TGTGCCTCCCTGGCTAGCGGGGGAGGAAAAGAGACCCAGTACTTC. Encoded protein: CASLASGGGKETQYF.